This is a list of T cell receptor beta chains from one sample in a study of blood T cell repertoires in COVID-19. Profiled with immunoSEQ multiplex PCR; TCRdb holds only in-frame clones, not every one. The sample contains some 250,000 clones, roughly 90% of which appear only once. The sample taken for sequencing was peripheral blood. The receptor set was obtained from a man between 60 and 70 years old with acute or convalescent COVID-19. The CDR3 runs from the conserved cysteine through the conserved F or W. Fields, in order: J gene, clone size, V gene, D gene, CDR3 length, CDR3 protein, CDR3 DNA. The D gene is left open where the match is weak. Part of the rows lack a size; the others show once, few, many or a class for expanded clones.

j_call: TRBJ2-1
clone_size: NA
v_call: TRBV10-3
d_call: TRBD2
cdr3_length: 13
cdr3_aa: CAISPGTSNEQFF
cdr3_nt: TGTGCCATCAGTCCCGGGACTAGCAATGAGCAGTTCTTC

j_call: TRBJ2-5
clone_size: NA
v_call: TRBV4-1
d_call: NA
cdr3_length: 13
cdr3_aa: CASSQDMVGPQYF
cdr3_nt: TGCGCCAGCAGCCAAGATATGGTGGGCCCCCAGTACTTC

j_call: TRBJ2-2
clone_size: NA
v_call: TRBV28
d_call: TRBD2
cdr3_length: 16
cdr3_aa: CASSRRTSGYTGELFF
cdr3_nt: TGTGCCAGCAGCCGCAGGACTAGCGGTTACACCGGGGAGCTGTTTTTT

j_call: TRBJ1-2
clone_size: NA
v_call: TRBV25-1
d_call: NA
cdr3_length: 14
cdr3_aa: CASSQGVGDYGYTF
cdr3_nt: TGTGCCAGCAGTCAGGGTGTCGGAGACTATGGCTACACCTTC

j_call: TRBJ1-1
clone_size: NA
v_call: TRBV14
d_call: NA
cdr3_length: 15
cdr3_aa: CASSPFWGRDTEAFF
cdr3_nt: TGTGCCAGCAGCCCATTTTGGGGGCGTGACACTGAAGCTTTCTTT

j_call: TRBJ1-4
clone_size: NA
v_call: TRBV13
d_call: TRBD1
cdr3_length: 15
cdr3_aa: CASSFQTGSNEKLFF
cdr3_nt: TGTGCCAGCAGCTTCCAGACAGGGTCTAATGAAAAACTGTTTTTT

j_call: TRBJ1-1
clone_size: few
v_call: TRBV18
d_call: NA
cdr3_length: 16
cdr3_aa: CASSPQRTVTNTEAFF
cdr3_nt: TGTGCCAGCTCACCCCAACGGACAGTTACGAACACTGAAGCTTTCTTT

j_call: TRBJ2-2
clone_size: NA
v_call: TRBV6-2/TRBV6-3
d_call: NA
cdr3_length: 15
cdr3_aa: CASSQTGPNTGELFF
cdr3_nt: TGTGCCAGCAGTCAGACAGGTCCGAACACCGGGGAGCTGTTTTTT

j_call: TRBJ2-3
clone_size: NA
v_call: TRBV5-5
d_call: TRBD2
cdr3_length: 15
cdr3_aa: CASSWTGGAGDTQYF
cdr3_nt: TGTGCCAGCAGCTGGACCGGGGGGGCTGGAGATACGCAGTATTTT

j_call: TRBJ1-5
clone_size: NA
v_call: TRBV3-1/TRBV3-2
d_call: TRBD1
cdr3_length: 15
cdr3_aa: CASSLGTGGNQPQHF
cdr3_nt: TGTGCCAGCAGCCTCGGGACAGGGGGCAATCAGCCCCAGCATTTT

j_call: TRBJ1-5
clone_size: NA
v_call: TRBV12-3/TRBV12-4
d_call: TRBD1
cdr3_length: 13
cdr3_aa: CASRRGLWLPQHF
cdr3_nt: TGTGCCAGCCGCAGGGGGCTATGGTTGCCCCAGCATTTT

j_call: TRBJ1-2
clone_size: NA
v_call: TRBV7-9
d_call: NA
cdr3_length: 14
cdr3_aa: CASSLAARNHGYTF
cdr3_nt: TGTGCCAGCAGCTTAGCGGCCAGGAACCATGGCTACACCTTC

j_call: TRBJ1-1
clone_size: NA
v_call: TRBV29-1
d_call: NA
cdr3_length: 12
cdr3_aa: CSVKRGGTEAFF
cdr3_nt: TGCAGCGTAAAAAGGGGCGGGACGGAAGCTTTCTTT

j_call: TRBJ2-5
clone_size: NA
v_call: TRBV6-2/TRBV6-3
d_call: TRBD2
cdr3_length: 15
cdr3_aa: CASSLTSGSLETQYF
cdr3_nt: TGTGCCAGCAGCCTGACTAGCGGGAGTCTAGAGACCCAGTACTTC

j_call: TRBJ2-7
clone_size: NA
v_call: TRBV19
d_call: NA
cdr3_length: 15
cdr3_aa: CASSIRVGDLYEQYF
cdr3_nt: TGTGCCAGTAGTATTAGAGTCGGGGACTTGTACGAGCAGTACTTC

j_call: TRBJ1-1
clone_size: NA
v_call: TRBV30
d_call: TRBD1
cdr3_length: 12
cdr3_aa: CAWTGGNTEAFF
cdr3_nt: TGTGCCTGGACAGGGGGGAACACTGAAGCTTTCTTT

j_call: TRBJ2-7
clone_size: NA
v_call: TRBV28
d_call: NA
cdr3_length: 15
cdr3_aa: CASSQIGGDPYEQYF
cdr3_nt: TGTGCCAGCAGTCAAATTGGGGGCGATCCCTACGAGCAGTACTTC

j_call: TRBJ1-5
clone_size: once
v_call: TRBV24-1
d_call: TRBD1
cdr3_length: 16
cdr3_aa: CATSSRGQGSNQPQHF
cdr3_nt: TGTGCCACCAGTTCTCGCGGACAGGGCAGCAATCAGCCCCAGCATTTT

j_call: TRBJ1-1
clone_size: NA
v_call: TRBV28
d_call: NA
cdr3_length: 16
cdr3_aa: CASSFLEPDSRKEAFF
cdr3_nt: TGTGCCAGCAGTTTCCTCGAACCGGACAGCCGAAAGGAAGCTTTCTTT

j_call: TRBJ2-1
clone_size: NA
v_call: TRBV5-1
d_call: TRBD1
cdr3_length: 16
cdr3_aa: CASSPLYRQGPDEQFF
cdr3_nt: TGCGCCAGCAGCCCGTTATACAGACAGGGGCCCGATGAGCAGTTCTTC

j_call: TRBJ1-6
clone_size: NA
v_call: TRBV5-6
d_call: NA
cdr3_length: 13
cdr3_aa: CASSLVTDSPLHF
cdr3_nt: TGTGCCAGCAGCTTGGTAACGGATTCACCCCTCCACTTT